One and the same sample provided the 11 T cell receptor beta chains below, sequenced in a study of vaccination effects on CD4 cells after COVID-19. Libraries were prepared by immunoSEQ multiplex PCR; TCRdb keeps only in-frame clonotypes and omits some of them. The sample contains tens of thousands of clones, roughly 70% of which appear only once. Their specific antigens are unknown. Before any sequencing was done, the ViraFEST assay used viral peptide pools to expand antigen-specific CD4+ T cells. Cells that had been cultured for ten to eleven days were the source of isolated CD4+ T cells. In the vaccine recipients, nucleocapsid antibodies were negative and there was no prior SARS-CoV-2 infection. Sequenced here: CD4+ T cells from PBMCs cultured with HCoV-OC43 spike peptides, sampled before COVID-19 vaccination. Subset given: HCoV-OC43 spike overlapping peptide pool stimulation. These receptors all stem from a human donor who received a COVID-19 vaccine.

This chain uses TRBV10-3 with TRBJ2-7; D not resolved. V gave up 4 bases and J gave up 4 bases, with 14 bases separating them. This CDR3 contains 14 residues. Germline CDR1 reads ENHRY; CDR2 reads SYGVKD. CDR3 loop: CAISVKRFGYEQYF. CDR3 nucleotides: TGTGCCATCAGTGTTAAACGATTCGGATACGAGCAGTACTTC.

The rearrangement links TRBV7-9 to TRBJ2-7; D unresolved. CDR3 length: 13 residues. The germline V gene has CDR1 SEHNR and CDR2 FQNEAQ (reference sequence). Trimming shortened V by 2 bases and J by 3 bases, and 8 bases separated the two germline ends. The CDR3 region has the DNA TGTGCCAGCAGCTTATCAGGTATCTACGAGCAGTACTTC. As protein: CASSLSGIYEQYF.

V gene TRBV18 combines with J gene TRBJ1-1; the match to TRBD1 covers 7 bases. Germline CDR1 reads KGHSH; CDR2 reads LQKENI. Trimming cost V 3 bases and J 0 bases; bases outside gene matches: 4. The CDR3 covers 15 residues. The CDR3 spells CASSPRQGMNTEAFF. The CDR3 nucleotides are TGTGCCAGCTCACCTAGACAGGGTATGAACACTGAAGCTTTCTTT. The full variable domain, with the rest looked up from reference TRBV18 and TRBJ1-1, is NAGVMQNPRHLVRRRGQEARLRCSPMKGHSHVYWYRQLPEEGLKFMVYLQKENIIDESGMPKERFSAEFPKEGPSILRIQQVVRGDSAAYFCASSPRQGMNTEAFFGQGTRLTVV.

This clone was detected only once. This chain links TRBV2 with TRBJ2-4, with D uncertain. Germline V gives CDR1 SNHLY, CDR2 FYNNEI. V lost 3 bases and J 6 bases, leaving 21 bases between the germline ends. The CDR3 sequence is 17 residues long. The CDR3: CASSDGGRLSPRNIQYF. As DNA, the CDR3 is TGTGCCAGCAGTGACGGTGGTCGGCTCTCACCCCGAAACATTCAGTACTTC. The full variable domain, in which reference TRBV2 and TRBJ2-4 provide the parts outside the CDR3, is EPEVTQTPSHQVTQMGQEVILRCVPISNHLYFYWYRQILGQKVEFLVSFYNNEISEKSEIFDDQFSVERPDGSNFTLKIRSTKLEDSAMYFCASSDGGRLSPRNIQYFGAGTRLSVL.

This clone was observed a handful of times. The chain carries TRBV7-9 and TRBJ1-5; 7 bases are shared with TRBD1. V lost 4 bases to trimming and J lost 3 bases; unmatched junction nucleotides: 3. Germline values: CDR1 SEHNR, CDR2 FQNEAQ (reference sequence). CDR3 length: 14 amino acids. CDR3 sequence reads: CASSWDSFNQPQHF. In DNA form, the CDR3 reads TGTGCCAGCAGCTGGGACAGCTTCAATCAGCCCCAGCATTTT. The entire variable domain, with the rest obtained from reference TRBV7-9 and TRBJ1-5, is as follows: DTGVSQNPRHKITKRGQNVTFRCDPISEHNRLYWYRQTLGQGPEFLTYFQNEAQLEKSRLLSDRFSAERPKGSFSTLEIQRTEQGDSAMYLCASSWDSFNQPQHFGDGTRLSIL.

V and J are TRBV2 and TRBJ2-7, with 9 bases fitting TRBD1. Germline values: CDR1 SNHLY, CDR2 FYNNEI. The CDR3 loop spans 14 amino acids. Trimming removed 6 bases from V and 4 bases from J; junction bases left unmatched: 7. The chain's CDR3 is CASRLGTGRYEQYF. The CDR3 DNA reads as TGTGCCAGCAGGCTGGGGACAGGGAGGTACGAGCAGTACTTC.

The chain recombines TRBV2 with TRBJ1-1, with a possible D match to TRBD1 (6 bases). The V gene lost 4 bases and the J gene lost 3 bases, with 9 bases spanning the gap. CDR3 length equals 13 residues. Germline V gene sequence: CDR1 SNHLY, CDR2 FYNNEI. DNA of the CDR3: TGTGCCAGCAGTGCGGGGGCCTACACTGAAGCTTTCTTT. Protein product: CASSAGAYTEAFF.

The gene calls are TRBV7-9 and TRBJ1-4; 9 bases are shared with TRBD1. V lost 2 bases to trimming and J lost 5 bases; unmatched junction nucleotides: 9. The germline CDR1 and CDR2 sequences are SEHNR and FQNEAQ (reference sequence). This CDR3 is 17 amino acids long. CDR3 protein: CASSLKQGAGPNEKLFF. DNA for the CDR3: TGTGCCAGCAGCTTAAAACAGGGGGCAGGGCCCAATGAAAAACTGTTTTTT.

The rearrangement links TRBV11-2 to TRBJ2-5; perhaps TRBD1 as D (5 bases). The germline CDR1 and CDR2 sequences are SGHAT and FQNNGV. This CDR3 spans 15 amino acids. The germline V and J ends were trimmed by 5 bases and 9 bases, with 22 bases remaining between them. DNA for the CDR3: TGTGCCAGCAGCCAGGGTGGGGCCGACTCGAGGTCCCAGTACTTC. It codes for CASSQGGADSRSQYF.

This chain uses TRBV5-1 with TRBJ2-3, with 16 bases lining up with TRBD2. In germline, CDR1 is SGHRS, CDR2 YFSETQ. The V segment lost 2 bases and the J segment 5 bases; nucleotides outside the gene matches: 8. CDR3 size: 18 residues. CDR3 DNA sequence: TGCGCCAGCAGCTTTACGGGACTAGCGGGGGGGCGCGTAGATACGCAGTATTTT. It yields the protein CASSFTGLAGGRVDTQYF.

As DNA, the CDR3 is TGTGCCAGCAGGTCACAGGGTAGGACTGAAGCTTTCTTT. Amino acids: CASRSQGRTEAFF. The genes are TRBV6-5 and TRBJ1-1; maybe TRBD1 (6 bases). The V and J ends lost 6 bases and 5 bases respectively, with 13 bases between them. Per the germline V gene, CDR1 is MNHEY and CDR2 is SVGAGI. This CDR3 region has 13 residues.